What follows is one T cell receptor (beta chain) and its context. Its target is unknown. The data are from a study of cytomegalovirus exposure and HLA in healthy donors. Study-wide results and limits: A later analysis linked a missense DCLRE1C variant to TCR beta V- and J-gene trimming. Highly shared sequence variants in one cluster were likely a sequencing artifact.

V dropped 4 bases and J dropped 6 bases, with 12 bases sitting between them. This CDR3 region has 13 residues. Germline V lookup: CDR1 SGHTA, CDR2 FQGNSA. The PCR contained 60 Vbeta and 13 Jbeta primers. Generated by immunoSEQ multiplex PCR, the TCRdb table keeps only in-frame clones and is missing some. This table has about 140,000 clones, around four fifths appearing once. This receptor was obtained from a man aged 25 to 45 in good health and CMV-seronegative. Specimen: PBMCs. The chain carries TRBV7-2 and TRBJ1-1, with a possible D match to TRBD1 (6 bases). DNA of the CDR3: TGTGCCAGCAGCTACAGGGATGGGGCTGAAGCTTTCTTT. Its protein is CASSYRDGAEAFF.